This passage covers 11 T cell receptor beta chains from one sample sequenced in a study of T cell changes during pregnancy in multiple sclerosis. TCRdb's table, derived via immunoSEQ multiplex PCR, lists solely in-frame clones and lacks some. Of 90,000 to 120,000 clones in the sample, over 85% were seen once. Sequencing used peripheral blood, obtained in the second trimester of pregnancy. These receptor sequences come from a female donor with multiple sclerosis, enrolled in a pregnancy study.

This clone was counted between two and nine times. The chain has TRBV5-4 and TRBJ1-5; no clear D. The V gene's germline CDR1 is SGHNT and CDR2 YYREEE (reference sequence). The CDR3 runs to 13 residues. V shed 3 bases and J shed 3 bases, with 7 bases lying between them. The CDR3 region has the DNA TGTGCCAGCAGCTATGGCCACAATCAGCCCCAGCATTTT. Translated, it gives CASSYGHNQPQHF.

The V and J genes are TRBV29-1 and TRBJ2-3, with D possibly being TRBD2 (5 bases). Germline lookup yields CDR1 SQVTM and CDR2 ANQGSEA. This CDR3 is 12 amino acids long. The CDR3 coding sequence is TGCAGGGTCGAGGGAGTTGCAGATACGCAGTATTTT. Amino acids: CRVEGVADTQYF.

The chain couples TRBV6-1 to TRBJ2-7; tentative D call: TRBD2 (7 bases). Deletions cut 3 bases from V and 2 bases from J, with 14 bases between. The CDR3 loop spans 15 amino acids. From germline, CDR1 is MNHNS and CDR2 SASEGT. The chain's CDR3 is CASSEGGPPTYEQYF. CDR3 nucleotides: TGTGCCAGCAGTGAGGGGGGGCCCCCTACCTACGAGCAGTACTTC.

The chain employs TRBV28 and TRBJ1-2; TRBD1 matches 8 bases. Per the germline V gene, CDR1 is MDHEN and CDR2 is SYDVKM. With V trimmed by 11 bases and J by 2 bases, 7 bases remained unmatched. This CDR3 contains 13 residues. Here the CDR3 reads CAGSQGGNYGYTF. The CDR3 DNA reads TGTGCCGGCTCACAGGGGGGAAACTATGGCTACACCTTC.

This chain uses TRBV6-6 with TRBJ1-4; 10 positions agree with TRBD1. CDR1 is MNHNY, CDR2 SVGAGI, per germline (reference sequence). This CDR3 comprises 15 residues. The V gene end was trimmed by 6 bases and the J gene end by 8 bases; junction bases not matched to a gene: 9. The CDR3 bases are TGTGCCAGCAGAAGCCCGGACAGGGGGAGGGAAAAACTGTTTTTT. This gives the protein CASRSPDRGREKLFF.

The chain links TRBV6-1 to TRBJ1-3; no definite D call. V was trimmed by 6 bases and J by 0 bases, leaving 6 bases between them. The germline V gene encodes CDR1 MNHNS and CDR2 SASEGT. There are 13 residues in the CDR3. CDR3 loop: CASRTYSGNTIYF. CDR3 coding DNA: TGTGCCAGCAGAACATACTCTGGAAACACCATATATTTT.

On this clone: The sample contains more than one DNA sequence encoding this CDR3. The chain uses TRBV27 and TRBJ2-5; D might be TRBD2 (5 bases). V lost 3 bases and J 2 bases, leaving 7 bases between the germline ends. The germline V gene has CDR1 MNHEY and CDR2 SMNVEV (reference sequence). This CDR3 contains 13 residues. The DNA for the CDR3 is TGTGCCAGCAGTTTTCGGGGTCAAGAGACCCAGTACTTC. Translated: CASSFRGQETQYF.

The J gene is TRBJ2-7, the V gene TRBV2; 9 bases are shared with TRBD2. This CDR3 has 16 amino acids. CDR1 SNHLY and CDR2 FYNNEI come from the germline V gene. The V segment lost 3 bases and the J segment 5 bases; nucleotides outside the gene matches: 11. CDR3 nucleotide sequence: TGTGCCAGCAGTGATGGCGGGAGGGCCTTTGGGGACGAGCAGTACTTC. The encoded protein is CASSDGGRAFGDEQYF.

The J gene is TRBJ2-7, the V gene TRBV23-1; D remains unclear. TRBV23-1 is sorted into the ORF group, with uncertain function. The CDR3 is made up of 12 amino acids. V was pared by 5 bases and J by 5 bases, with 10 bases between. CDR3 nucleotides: TGCGCCAGCAGTACCAGTTGCCACGAGCAGTACTTC. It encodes CASSTSCHEQYF.

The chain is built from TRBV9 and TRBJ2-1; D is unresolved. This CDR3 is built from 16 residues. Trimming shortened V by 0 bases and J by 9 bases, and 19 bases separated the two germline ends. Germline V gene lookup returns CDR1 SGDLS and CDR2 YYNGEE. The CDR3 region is CASSVGSFGSLGEQFF. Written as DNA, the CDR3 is TGTGCCAGCAGCGTAGGGAGTTTCGGAAGTCTGGGTGAGCAGTTCTTC.

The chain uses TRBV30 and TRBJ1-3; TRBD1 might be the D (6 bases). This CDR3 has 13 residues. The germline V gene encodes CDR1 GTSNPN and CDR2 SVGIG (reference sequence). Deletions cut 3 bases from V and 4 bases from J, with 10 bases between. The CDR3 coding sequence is TGTGCCTGGAGCGCCGACAGGGGAAACACCATATATTTT. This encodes CAWSADRGNTIYF.